The 20 T cell receptor beta chains below all came from one sample that was sequenced in a study of control samples from healthy donors and cancer patients. Sequenced by immunoSEQ multiplex PCR; TCRdb stores in-frame clones only, minus some. Here the sample spans 350,000 to 450,000 clones, approximately 92% being singletons. Sequencing was done on a sample of PBMCs. The receptors stem from a man aged 35-49 years with head and neck cancer.

This clone was detected a few times. This sequence joins TRBV19 and TRBJ1-1; D not certain. The CDR3 is 14 amino acids. V lost 2 bases to trimming and J lost 1 base, with 8 bases between them. Per germline, CDR1 LNHDA and CDR2 SQIVND (reference sequence). CDR3 nucleotides: TGTGCCAGTAGTATATGGCACTCGAACACTGAAGCTTTCTTT. This encodes CASSIWHSNTEAFF.

This clone showed up just a few times. J is TRBJ1-5 and V is TRBV19; 9 positions match TRBD1. The CDR3 runs 13 residues. Looked up from germline, CDR1 is LNHDA and CDR2 is SQIVND (reference sequence). The V segment lost 8 bases and the J segment 8 bases; nucleotides outside the gene matches: 7. CDR3 amino acids: CASAGTGLKPQHF. DNA of the CDR3: TGTGCCAGTGCCGGGACAGGGCTGAAGCCCCAGCATTTT. Drawing the rest from reference TRBV19 and TRBJ1-5, the complete variable domain is DGGITQSPKYLFRKEGQNVTLSCEQNLNHDAMYWYRQDPGQGLRLIYYSQIVNDFQKGDIAEGYSVSREKKESFPLTVTSAQKNPTAFYLCASAGTGLKPQHFGDGTRLSIL.

The gene calls are TRBV27 and TRBJ2-2; D is unclear. Trimming took off 6 bases at V and 2 bases at J, with 13 bases between the two ends. CDR3 length: 15 amino acids. The germline gives CDR1 MNHEY, CDR2 SMNVEV (reference sequence). For the CDR3, the DNA is TGTGCCAGCAGGCCCTTTCTGATTAACACCGGGGAGCTGTTTTTT. Translated: CASRPFLINTGELFF.

This clone was found a few times. This chain uses TRBV28 with TRBJ2-7; D gene unclear. The CDR3 is 15 residues long. CDR1 and CDR2 from the germline V gene are MDHEN and SYDVKM. Trimming stripped 3 bases from V and 0 bases from J, with 12 bases between. The CDR3 spells CASSFPAGHSYEQYF. Written as DNA, the CDR3 is TGTGCCAGCAGTTTCCCGGCCGGGCACTCCTACGAGCAGTACTTC.

The chain links TRBV4-3 to TRBJ2-2; TRBD1 might be the D (6 bases). Trimming took off 3 bases at V and 3 bases at J, with 14 bases between the two ends. The germline CDR1 and CDR2 sequences are LGHNA and YSLEER. This CDR3 has 16 amino acids. CDR3 coding DNA: TGCGCCAGCAGCCAGGATACAGGGTATGACACCGGGGAGCTGTTTTTT. Its protein is CASSQDTGYDTGELFF.

CDR3 in amino acids: CASSFQGIHEQYF. CDR3 bases: TGCGCCAGCAGCTTCCAGGGCATCCACGAGCAGTACTTC. The chain joins TRBV5-1 to TRBJ2-7, with a weak D call TRBD1 (5 bases). Deletions cut 2 bases from V and 5 bases from J, with 11 bases between. The CDR3 sequence is 13 residues long. CDR1 SGHRS and CDR2 YFSETQ come from the germline V gene.

The chain uses TRBV28 and TRBJ1-5; 8 bases match TRBD1. CDR1 is MDHEN and CDR2 is SYDVKM in the germline V gene. The CDR3 runs to 13 residues. With V trimmed by 6 bases and J by 4 bases, 2 bases remained unmatched. The DNA for the CDR3 is TGTGCCAGCAGAACAGGGGGTAATCAGCCCCAGCATTTT. It encodes CASRTGGNQPQHF.

About this clone itself: The germline gene is not matched at one end of the junction; a read error may be the cause. CDR3 sequence reads: CAWRPIGRDTHTQYF. In nucleotides, the CDR3 is TGTGCCTGGAGACCAATAGGCCGAGACACACATACGCAGTATTTT. The chain links TRBV30 to TRBJ2-3; D is uncertain. Germline assignment: CDR1 GTSNPN and CDR2 SVGIG (reference sequence). The CDR3 has 15 residues.

V gene TRBV19 combines with J gene TRBJ1-5, with D maybe TRBD1 (6 bases). Trimming shortened V by 0 bases and J by 5 bases, and 11 bases separated the two germline ends. This CDR3 has 15 residues. Germline lookup yields CDR1 LNHDA and CDR2 SQIVND (reference sequence). The CDR3 loop is CASSIDQGLDQPQHF. CDR3 in DNA: TGTGCCAGTAGTATAGATCAGGGGCTGGATCAGCCCCAGCATTTT.

The J gene is TRBJ2-5, the V gene TRBV5-1, with D perhaps matching TRBD2 (5 bases). The CDR3 totals 11 residues. CDR1 and CDR2 (germline): SGHRS, YFSETQ. Trimming shortened V by 9 bases and J by 4 bases, and 10 bases separated the two germline ends. DNA of the CDR3: TGCGCCACCTCCCGGGGAGAGACCCAGTACTTC. The encoded protein is CATSRGETQYF.

This chain joins TRBV7-2 and TRBJ2-7; D possibly corresponds to TRBD2 (5 bases). V dropped 6 bases and J dropped 0 bases, with 15 bases sitting between them. CDR1 and CDR2 from the germline V gene are SGHTA and FQGNSA. This CDR3 has 15 amino acids. The CDR3 nucleotides are TGTGCCAGCAGGGCCGCCCTAGGGAGCTCCTACGAGCAGTACTTC. Residues: CASRAALGSSYEQYF.

V and J are TRBV30 and TRBJ2-2; the match to TRBD1 covers 7 bases. Germline loops: CDR1 GTSNPN, CDR2 SVGIG (reference sequence). This CDR3 has 14 amino acids. The J segment lost 4 bases and the V segment lost 0 bases, leaving 2 bases of the junction unmatched. The CDR3 DNA is TGTGCCTGGAGTGTTGGGACAGCCACCGGGGAGCTGTTTTTT. Protein: CAWSVGTATGELFF.

This clone was seen only once. DNA of the CDR3: TGTGCCAGCAGCGTAGGTAGGCAGGGATACGAGCAGTACTTC. Protein product: CASSVGRQGYEQYF. The chain joins TRBV9 to TRBJ2-7; maybe TRBD1 (5 bases). This CDR3 is 14 amino acids long. Trimming left V 0 bases short and J 4 bases short, with 11 bases between. Germline-derived CDR1 and CDR2 are SGDLS and YYNGEE.

J is TRBJ1-2 and V is TRBV4-2, with D uncertain. The CDR3 has 14 amino acids. Germline lookup yields CDR1 LGHNA and CDR2 YNFKEQ. Trimming removed 0 bases at V and 8 bases at J, with 13 bases between. The DNA of the CDR3 is TGTGCCAGCAGCCAAGAAAACCCCACTATGGGCTACACCTTC. Its translation: CASSQENPTMGYTF.

The rearrangement links TRBV6-2 or TRBV6-3 to TRBJ2-1, with 12 bases lining up with TRBD2. CDR1 MNHEY and CDR2 SVGEGT come from the germline V gene. The trim removed 2 bases at V and 11 bases at J, leaving 10 bases unmatched. The length of the CDR3 is 16 residues. CDR3 sequence reads: CASSYPSGTSGYKQFF. In nucleotides, the CDR3 is TGTGCCAGCAGTTACCCTTCCGGGACTAGCGGGTATAAGCAGTTCTTC.

The chain carries TRBV28 and TRBJ1-2, with a possible D match to TRBD1 (6 bases). Trimming took off 4 bases at V and 8 bases at J, with 20 bases between the two ends. The CDR3 length is 15 residues. From germline, CDR1 is MDHEN and CDR2 SYDVKM. The CDR3: CASSSGGGGHRGYTF. For the CDR3, the DNA is TGTGCCAGCAGTTCCGGTGGCGGGGGGCATCGGGGCTACACCTTC.

V and J are TRBV12-3 or TRBV12-4 and TRBJ1-4; tentative D call: TRBD1 (5 bases). Trimming cost V 8 bases and J 6 bases, with 13 bases left between them. CDR3 length: 13 amino acids. The DNA for the CDR3 is TGTGCCAGCCGGGGGGTGGAGGATGAAAAACTGTTTTTT. Translated, it gives CASRGVEDEKLFF.

The DNA for the CDR3 is TGTGCCAGCAGCCACTTAAGGGTAGGGGAATCAGATACGCAGTATTTT. Translation: CASSHLRVGESDTQYF. The V gene is TRBV4-2, the J gene TRBJ2-3; D may be TRBD1 (5 bases). Trimming stripped 3 bases from V and 4 bases from J, with 17 bases between. The CDR3 is made up of 16 amino acids. Germline V gene lookup returns CDR1 LGHNA and CDR2 YNFKEQ.

As concerns this clone: The identical CDR3 is also encoded by other nucleotide sequences in the sample. V gene TRBV7-9 combines with J gene TRBJ1-1; D is ambiguous. CDR1 is SEHNR, CDR2 FQNEAQ, per germline (reference sequence). The CDR3 runs to 13 residues. Trimming took 5 bases from V and 1 from J, leaving 8 bases between them. As DNA, the CDR3 is TGTGCCAGCAGCAGGACGGGGAACACTGAAGCTTTCTTT. This encodes CASSRTGNTEAFF.

The chain recombines TRBV27 with TRBJ1-5; TRBD1 is a possible D gene (5 bases). This CDR3 is 18 amino acids long. Germline V CDR1 and CDR2: MNHEY, SMNVEV (reference sequence). Trimming removed 0 bases from V and 0 bases from J, with 15 bases in between. The CDR3 sequence: CASSLSIGHANSNQPQHF. The DNA for the CDR3 is TGTGCCAGCAGTTTATCGATAGGACATGCGAATAGCAATCAGCCCCAGCATTTT.